Ten or more counts support the clone carrying this T cell receptor beta chain. The source of the sample is a study of T cells in Graves' hyperthyroidism and ophthalmopathy. Amplification of TCR beta CDR3 regions used RNA as the template. The primer set for the first-round RT-PCR of the TCR CDR3 was HTBI. MiXCR was run by TCRdb on the multiplex PCR reads, yielding one entry per CDR3 protein. The sample shows 300,000 to 400,000 distinct CDR3 sequences, approximately 15% of them seen only once. Between the trimmed V and J ends, which lost 3 bases and 6 bases, there was a span of 9 bases. The CDR3 covers 12 residues. From germline, CDR1 is DFQATT and CDR2 SNEGSKA (reference sequence).

Material: blood. The receptor was derived from a woman in her 30s with Graves' ophthalmopathy. V and J are TRBV20-1 and TRBJ2-1, with D possibly TRBD2 on 6 matching bases. The CDR3 here is CSASGGSNEQFF. The CDR3 DNA follows: TGCAGTGCTAGCGGGGGAAGCAATGAGCAGTTCTTC.